Following are 7 T cell receptor beta chains from one sample sequenced in a study of T cell responses to AZD1222 COVID-19 vaccine. TCRdb keeps only in-frame clones here, not all; method: immunoSEQ multiplex PCR. This sample has more than 150,000 clones; around 94% occur once, and the top ten carry 1.5% to 2%. The sequenced sample was peripheral blood, obtained 28 days after the second AZD1222 dose. The origin of the receptors is an adult who received the AZD1222 COVID-19 vaccine.

The chain carries TRBV2 and TRBJ1-5; maybe TRBD1 (6 bases). The CDR3 is 13 amino acids. CDR1 and CDR2 (germline): SNHLY, FYNNEI. V shed 10 bases and J shed 1 base, with 11 bases lying between them. In DNA form, the CDR3 reads TGTGCCACCACCAGGGGAAGCAATCAGCCCCAGCATTTT. The encoded protein is CATTRGSNQPQHF. Complete variable domain (other parts from reference TRBV2 and TRBJ1-5): EPEVTQTPSHQVTQMGQEVILRCVPISNHLYFYWYRQILGQKVEFLVSFYNNEISEKSEIFDDQFSVERPDGSNFTLKIRSTKLEDSAMYFCATTRGSNQPQHFGDGTRLSIL.

The rearrangement joins TRBV28 to TRBJ1-1; possibly TRBD1 for D (5 bases). Germline V CDR1 and CDR2: MDHEN, SYDVKM. The ends were cut back, 3 bases at V and 2 bases at J, with 13 bases in the middle. This CDR3 is 15 amino acids long. In DNA form, the CDR3 reads TGTGCCAGCAGTTTTCGGGGCAGTCGCAACACTGAAGCTTTCTTT. Protein sequence: CASSFRGSRNTEAFF.

The genes are TRBV6-5 and TRBJ2-7, with 8 bases that match TRBD2. This CDR3 has 12 amino acids. Germline V gene data show CDR1 as MNHEY and CDR2 as SVGAGI. The J segment lost 7 bases and the V segment lost 10 bases, leaving 9 bases of the junction unmatched. CDR3: CAIQRSGGEQYF. As DNA, the CDR3 is TGTGCCATTCAAAGGTCGGGGGGGGAGCAGTACTTC.

The chain links TRBV2 to TRBJ2-3; no definite D call. V was trimmed by 7 bases and J by 0 bases, leaving 11 bases between them. Germline CDR1 and CDR2: SNHLY and FYNNEI. The CDR3 runs 14 residues. CDR3 in amino acids: CASTRSDSTDTQYF. The DNA of the CDR3 is TGTGCCAGCACCCGCTCCGACAGCACAGATACGCAGTATTTT. Based on the CDR3 plus reference TRBV2 and TRBJ2-3, the full variable domain is EPEVTQTPSHQVTQMGQEVILRCVPISNHLYFYWYRQILGQKVEFLVSFYNNEISEKSEIFDDQFSVERPDGSNFTLKIRSTKLEDSAMYFCASTRSDSTDTQYFGPGTRLTVL.

The chain joins TRBV10-3 to TRBJ1-2; D is undetermined. Germline V lookup: CDR1 ENHRY, CDR2 SYGVKD. Trimming pared 3 bases from V and 1 base from J, leaving 9 bases between. The length of the CDR3 is 14 residues. Here the CDR3 reads CAISEVQINYGYTF. CDR3 nucleotides: TGTGCCATCAGTGAAGTACAGATTAACTATGGCTACACCTTC.

The V gene is TRBV10-3, the J gene TRBJ2-1; 7 nucleotides align to TRBD2. V lost 10 bases, J lost 4 bases, and 10 bases stayed unmatched. The germline V gene has CDR1 ENHRY and CDR2 SYGVKD. CDR3 length: 14 amino acids. CDR3 loop: CATKVAGEYNEQFF. CDR3 coding DNA: TGTGCCACGAAAGTGGCGGGGGAGTACAATGAGCAGTTCTTC.

This sequence joins TRBV7-9 and TRBJ2-7; tentatively, D is TRBD2 (7 bases). There are 14 residues in the CDR3. Trimming pared 7 bases from V and 2 bases from J, leaving 15 bases between. Germline CDR1 is SEHNR and CDR2 is FQNEAQ (reference sequence). CDR3 in amino acids: CASTIGGGPYEQYF. The CDR3 DNA is TGTGCCAGCACTATTGGGGGGGGCCCCTACGAGCAGTACTTC.